This entry is about one T cell receptor beta chain. This sample was taken from a study of neurological immune-mediated disorders. CDR1 is MNHEY, CDR2 SVGEGT, per germline. V shed 6 bases and J 2 bases; nucleotides not matched to a gene: 8. The CDR3 contains 15 residues. One entry per CDR3 protein results from TCRdb running MiXCR on the 5' RACE reads. This sample has about 74,000 distinct CDR3 sequences, with around 5% found just once. This sequence was found in a man younger than 35 with multiple sclerosis. Material for sequencing was PBMCs. The gene calls are TRBV6-2 or TRBV6-3 and TRBJ2-3; TRBD2 agrees at 7 bases. CDR3 residues: CASSQTGTNTDTQYF. The CDR3 coding sequence is TGTGCCAGCAGCCAGACCGGGACTAACACAGATACGCAGTATTTT.